The rows below give T cell receptor beta chains drawn from one sample of a study of blood T cells in healthy people across ages. TCRdb re-called the 5' RACE reads with MiXCR, one entry per CDR3 protein. The sample gives fewer than 1,200,000 distinct CDR3 sequences, 20% to 25% of which show up once; approximately 0.71% is in the top ten. These data were likewise used in another study, on T cells of mothers and their children.

The sequencing input was blood. The receptors stem from a girl aged 2-10 years in good health. Both conserved end residues are part of each CDR3. A D gene is named only where the DNA matches it firmly. Clone sizes are given selectively: once, few, many, or a class where the clone is expanded.

j_call,d_call,cdr3_length,v_call,clone_size,cdr3_nt,cdr3_aa
TRBJ2-5,NA,16,TRBV9,NA,TGTGCCAGCAGCGTCGCAGAGGGGGAACTATTAGAGACCCAGTACTTC,CASSVAEGELLETQYF
TRBJ2-4,NA,14,TRBV7-2,NA,TGTGCCAGCAGCGAACGAGGTATCCAAAACATTCAGTACTTC,CASSERGIQNIQYF
TRBJ2-2,NA,17,TRBV11-2,few,TGTGCCAGCAGCCCCAGCCTTAGCGGCGCGAACACCGGGGAGCTGTTTTTT,CASSPSLSGANTGELFF
TRBJ2-3,TRBD2,16,TRBV7-9,few,TGTGCCTGCAGCCCGCGGACTAGCGAGTCACTCTATACGCAGTATTTT,CACSPRTSESLYTQYF
TRBJ2-5,NA,18,TRBV4-3,many,TGCGCCAGCAGTCTAGTTGGTACCGGGACGGCAGGAAAGAAGACCCAGTACTTC,CASSLVGTGTAGKKTQYF
TRBJ2-6,NA,13,TRBV29-1,many,TGCAGCGTTTCGGGATCTGGGGCCAACGTCCTGACTTTC,CSVSGSGANVLTF
TRBJ1-2,NA,14,TRBV20-1,few,TGCAGTGCTAGGATTGGGGCTGCTATCTATGGCTACACCTTC,CSARIGAAIYGYTF
TRBJ1-1,NA,14,TRBV2,NA,TGTGCCAGCTCAGTCCCGAACCAGAACACTGAAGCTTTCTTT,CASSVPNQNTEAFF
TRBJ2-4,TRBD2,16,TRBV6-5,NA,TGTGCCAGCAGTCCATCCCGAGGGACTAGCGACATCATTCAGTACTTC,CASSPSRGTSDIIQYF
TRBJ2-4,TRBD2,16,TRBV4-2,few,TGTGCCAGCAGCCAAGAAATAGCGGGGGGTAGGGACATTCAGTACTTC,CASSQEIAGGRDIQYF
TRBJ2-3,TRBD1,16,TRBV6-6,NA,TGTACCAGCAGTCACAGACAGGGCCCTGGCACAGATACGCAGTATTTT,CTSSHRQGPGTDTQYF
TRBJ1-4,TRBD1,15,TRBV9,NA,TGTGCCAGCAGCGCAGGGGGCCAGAGGGGAGGCGGACTGTTTTTT,CASSAGGQRGGGLFF
TRBJ2-7,TRBD2,12,TRBV5-6,few,TGTGCCAGCAGCTGGGGGGAGGGGGAGCAGTACTTC,CASSWGEGEQYF
TRBJ1-2,NA,13,TRBV19,NA,TGTGCCAGTAGTATTGGTCTCGTTGGTGGCTACACCTTC,CASSIGLVGGYTF
TRBJ2-7,NA,14,TRBV14,few,TGTGCCAGCAGCCAAGGGGACACAGCCTACGAGCAGTACTTC,CASSQGDTAYEQYF
TRBJ2-4,NA,16,TRBV7-8,few,TGTGCCAGCAGCCTCCCAAGGCTTCTAGCCAAAAACATTCAGTACTTC,CASSLPRLLAKNIQYF
TRBJ2-7,TRBD1,13,TRBV29-1,NA,TGCAGCGGGACAGGGGGCAATATTTACGAGCAGTACTTC,CSGTGGNIYEQYF
TRBJ2-2,TRBD2,17,TRBV12-3/TRBV12-4,NA,TGTGCCAGCAGTTGGGGGCCGACTAGCGCCGACACCGGGGAGCTGTTTTTT,CASSWGPTSADTGELFF
TRBJ2-5,TRBD2,16,TRBV6-1,NA,TGTGCCAGCAGACCGGGACTAGCCAGCCAGGCTCAGGCCCAGTACTTC,CASRPGLASQAQAQYF
TRBJ2-3,NA,16,TRBV15,NA,TGTGCCACCAGCAGAGATCTTGAGGACGGGTCAGATACGCAGTATTTT,CATSRDLEDGSDTQYF
TRBJ2-7,NA,12,TRBV20-1,few,TGCAGTGCTAGCGGTGCTTTCTACGAGCAGTACTTC,CSASGAFYEQYF
TRBJ1-2,TRBD1,15,TRBV15,few,TGTGCCACCAGCAGAAGACAGGGTTTTGGCTATGGCTACACCTTC,CATSRRQGFGYGYTF
TRBJ2-1,NA,12,TRBV3-1,few,TGTGCCAGCAGCTGGACCGCCTCCGAGCAGTTCTTC,CASSWTASEQFF
TRBJ2-5,NA,13,TRBV5-4,few,TGTGCCAGCAGCTATGACCCGGGAGAGACCCAGTACTTC,CASSYDPGETQYF
TRBJ2-4,NA,13,TRBV5-1,NA,TGCGCCAGCAGCTTGGAATACGTAAACATTCAGTACTTC,CASSLEYVNIQYF
TRBJ2-5,TRBD2,15,TRBV7-2,NA,TGTGCCAGCAGCTTAGTTCGGGGGGAGGAAGAGACCCAGTACTTC,CASSLVRGEEETQYF
TRBJ2-3,NA,14,TRBV7-9,few,TGTGCCAGCATACGACAGGAGGGCACAGATACGCAGTATTTT,CASIRQEGTDTQYF
TRBJ1-2,NA,13,TRBV3-1,NA,TGTGCCAGCAGCCAAGTGGACGTTTATGGCTACACCTTC,CASSQVDVYGYTF
TRBJ1-1,NA,15,TRBV7-8,NA,TGTGCCAGCAGCACGGTGCAGGGTGCGGGCACTGAAGCTTTCTTT,CASSTVQGAGTEAFF
TRBJ2-7,NA,13,TRBV27,once,TGTGCCACCGCAGGGGCTTATTCCTACGAGCAGTACTTC,CATAGAYSYEQYF
TRBJ2-3,NA,14,TRBV20-1,few,TGCAGCGCCTCGGGGGTCGACTTCACAGATACGCAGTATTTT,CSASGVDFTDTQYF
TRBJ1-2,NA,15,TRBV7-3,few,TGTGCCAGCAGCCCTACGGAGGGCAGTAACTATGGCTACACCTTC,CASSPTEGSNYGYTF
TRBJ1-2,NA,13,TRBV6-2/TRBV6-3,once,TGTGCCAGCAGTTGGGTTCCTAACTATGGCTACACCTTC,CASSWVPNYGYTF
TRBJ1-1,NA,14,TRBV2,few,TGTGCCAGCGGGCCAGTCGGGGGGGACACTGAAGCTTTCTTT,CASGPVGGDTEAFF
TRBJ2-7,TRBD1,14,TRBV9,NA,TGTGCCAGCAGCGCCGGGACAGGGGGAGGAGAGCAGTACTTC,CASSAGTGGGEQYF
TRBJ2-2,TRBD1,16,TRBV28,NA,TGTGCCAGCAGGACAGGGGGCTCCGCAGGGAAAGGGGAGCTGTTTTTT,CASRTGGSAGKGELFF
TRBJ2-1,TRBD2,17,TRBV4-1,NA,TGCGCCAGCAGCCAAGATGCTCTAGCGGGTTACAACAATGAGCAGTTCTTC,CASSQDALAGYNNEQFF